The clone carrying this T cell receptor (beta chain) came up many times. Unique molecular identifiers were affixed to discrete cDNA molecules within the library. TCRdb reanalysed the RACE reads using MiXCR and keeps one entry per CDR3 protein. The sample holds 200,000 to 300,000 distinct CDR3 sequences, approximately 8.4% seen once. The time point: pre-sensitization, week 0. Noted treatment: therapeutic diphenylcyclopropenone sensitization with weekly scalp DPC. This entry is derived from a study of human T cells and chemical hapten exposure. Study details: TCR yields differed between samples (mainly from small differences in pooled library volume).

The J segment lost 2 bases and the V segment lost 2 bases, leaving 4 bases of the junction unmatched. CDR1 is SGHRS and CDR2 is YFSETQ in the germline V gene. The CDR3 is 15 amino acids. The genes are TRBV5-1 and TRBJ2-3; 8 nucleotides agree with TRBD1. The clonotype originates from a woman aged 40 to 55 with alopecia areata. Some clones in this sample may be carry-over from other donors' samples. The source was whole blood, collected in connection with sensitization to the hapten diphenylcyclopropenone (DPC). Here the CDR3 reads CASSLTGGSTDTQYF. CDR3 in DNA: TGCGCCAGCAGCTTAACAGGGGGTTCCACAGATACGCAGTATTTT.